This T cell receptor beta chain was recovered during a study of T-cell memory formation after mild COVID-19. Study-level results: Most CD4+ clones that shrank were in CM and EM, while CD8+ ones turned up in EMRA. CD4/CD8 balance held among clones contracting day 15 to 85, and later expanders leaned CD4+.

This clonotype came up a few times. The antigen is undetermined. Germline V CDR1 and CDR2: DFQATT, SNEGSKA (reference sequence). The CDR3 covers 13 residues. V gave up 6 bases and J gave up 7 bases; unmatched junction bases: 4. MiXCR, applied by TCRdb to the 5' RACE reads, yields one record per CDR3 protein. The repertoire has a few hundred thousand distinct CDR3 sequences, 28% of them found once; the top ten carry roughly 14%. Sequencing was performed on PBMCs or a T cell subset sorted from them (not recorded which). This chain links TRBV20-1 with TRBJ2-1; 12 positions agree with TRBD2. This receptor was obtained from an adult woman who had mild COVID-19 (a few samples of this study predate the infection). Cell type and time point are not known. The CDR3 sequence is CSAVGLAGNEQFF. CDR3 DNA: TGCAGTGCCGTGGGACTAGCGGGTAATGAGCAGTTCTTC.